This passage covers 19 T cell receptor beta chains from one sample sequenced in a study of blood T cell repertoires in COVID-19. The data were produced by immunoSEQ multiplex PCR, yet TCRdb's version contains in-frame clones alone and is incomplete. Counted here are under 30,000 clones, 89% occurring once; the ten biggest clones make up about 9.9%. The sequenced sample was peripheral blood. These receptors all stem from a human donor in a cohort sampled during active COVID-19.

The chain uses TRBV7-6 and TRBJ2-2, with D possibly matching TRBD1 (6 bases). The germline gives CDR1 SGHVS, CDR2 FNYEAQ. Trimming stripped 5 bases from V and 0 bases from J, with 16 bases between. CDR3 size: 17 residues. The CDR3 coding sequence is TGTGCCAGCAGCCTCCGGGACATTAGAACGAACACCGGGGAGCTGTTTTTT. Translated, it gives CASSLRDIRTNTGELFF.

The genes are TRBV5-1 and TRBJ1-1; tentative D call: TRBD1 (5 bases). The CDR3 is 14 amino acids. The germline V gene has CDR1 SGHRS and CDR2 YFSETQ. The V end lost 0 bases, the J end lost 1 base, and 7 bases lay between the germline ends. Here the CDR3 reads CASSLAGANTEAFF. The DNA for the CDR3 is TGCGCCAGCAGCTTGGCTGGGGCGAACACTGAAGCTTTCTTT.

The chain employs TRBV19 and TRBJ2-7, with TRBD1 as a possible D gene (6 bases). The CDR3 extends over 15 amino acids. V was clipped by 6 bases and J by 2 bases, with 17 bases between them. CDR1 is LNHDA and CDR2 is SQIVND in the germline V gene (reference sequence). The CDR3 DNA sequence: TGTGCCAGTAGCCCAGGGGTGGGGCCTACCTACGAGCAGTACTTC. Translated, it gives CASSPGVGPTYEQYF.

The count of this clone is one. The chain joins TRBV2 to TRBJ2-7, with TRBD2 matching over 8 bases. There are 13 residues in the CDR3. Germline CDR1 reads SNHLY; CDR2 reads FYNNEI. V dropped 8 bases and J dropped 0; count of bases not matched to a gene: 3. CDR3 in amino acids: CASLSGDSYEQYF. Here the CDR3 DNA reads TGTGCCAGCCTTAGCGGGGACTCCTACGAGCAGTACTTC.

This chain joins TRBV4-1 and TRBJ1-1; TRBD1 might be the D (5 bases). CDR3 length equals 14 residues. CDR1 and CDR2 (germline): MGHRA, YSYEKL. V dropped 1 base and J dropped 1 base, with 7 bases sitting between them. The CDR3 is CASSQGQGNTEAFF. The CDR3 DNA reads TGCGCCAGCAGCCAAGGGCAGGGGAACACTGAAGCTTTCTTT.

The V and J genes are TRBV4-3 and TRBJ2-7, with a possible D match to TRBD2 (6 bases). The CDR3 runs to 14 residues. Per germline, CDR1 LGHNA and CDR2 YSLEER. V was clipped by 0 bases and J by 6 bases, with 12 bases between them. The CDR3 protein is CASSQDMRGGEQYF. The CDR3 coding sequence is TGCGCCAGCAGCCAAGATATGCGGGGAGGCGAGCAGTACTTC.

This clone was picked up a small number of times. The genes are TRBV28 and TRBJ1-4; a weak D match, TRBD1 (5 bases). With 3 bases removed from V and 8 bases from J, the gap between germline ends came to 16 bases. Germline values: CDR1 MDHEN, CDR2 SYDVKM. The CDR3 sequence is 15 residues long. CDR3 sequence (DNA): TGTGCCAGCAGTTTGACCCGACAGCTTGTAGAAAAACTGTTTTTT. Its protein is CASSLTRQLVEKLFF.

This rearrangement joins TRBV5-6 to TRBJ1-4; no reliable D call. The CDR3 extends over 15 amino acids. Looked up from germline, CDR1 is SGHDT and CDR2 is YYEEEE. The ends were cut back, 3 bases at V and 0 bases at J, with 9 bases in the middle. In DNA, the CDR3 is TGTGCCAGCAGCTCCCTCGGAGCAACTAATGAAAAACTGTTTTTT. Its protein is CASSSLGATNEKLFF.

The chain has TRBV3-1 (or the pseudogene TRBV3-2) and TRBJ2-7, with D possibly TRBD2 on 7 matching bases. The germline V gene encodes CDR1 LGHDT and CDR2 YNNKEL (reference sequence). The germline V and J ends were trimmed by 4 bases and 5 bases, with 12 bases remaining between them. The CDR3 sequence is 13 residues long. CDR3: CASSLRGGHEQYF. The CDR3 DNA follows: TGTGCCAGCAGCCTTAGGGGGGGCCACGAGCAGTACTTC.

The V call is TRBV11-2, the J call TRBJ1-2, with D tentatively TRBD1 (5 bases). V was pared by 4 bases and J by 7 bases, with 13 bases between. CDR1 SGHAT and CDR2 FQNNGV come from the germline V gene. The CDR3 has 13 residues. DNA of the CDR3: TGTGCCAGCAGCTACAGCAGGGTATTTGGCTACACCTTC. Residues: CASSYSRVFGYTF.

This rearrangement joins TRBV11-2 to TRBJ2-7, with D possibly matching TRBD1 (6 bases). Looked up from germline, CDR1 is SGHAT and CDR2 is FQNNGV. The V end lost 1 base, the J end lost 2 bases, and 21 bases lay between the germline ends. The CDR3 contains 18 residues. CDR3 sequence (DNA): TGTGCCAGCAGCTTAGGTGCCTCCATAGGGGGTAGGACCTACGAGCAGTACTTC. Translating gives CASSLGASIGGRTYEQYF.

The chain is built from TRBV28 and TRBJ2-3, with 8 bases lining up with TRBD2. This CDR3 spans 20 amino acids. Germline CDR1 reads MDHEN; CDR2 reads SYDVKM. The trim removed 7 bases at V and 0 bases at J, leaving 21 bases unmatched. As DNA, the CDR3 is TGTGCCAGCAACCCCGGGGGGAAGCGGGGGCCGGCGCTGAGCACAGATACGCAGTATTTT. It specifies CASNPGGKRGPALSTDTQYF.

This clone was seen just once. The chain has TRBV6-5 and TRBJ2-1; D not resolved. Germline V gene lookup returns CDR1 MNHEY and CDR2 SVGAGI. V dropped 2 bases and J dropped 4 bases, with 9 bases sitting between them. This CDR3 contains 14 residues. This chain's CDR3 is CASSYDSNYNEQFF. The CDR3 DNA reads TGTGCCAGCAGTTACGACTCCAATTACAATGAGCAGTTCTTC.

CDR3 DNA: TGTGCCAGCAGCGTAGGTACAGGGGTAGGCACCGGGGAGCTGTTTTTT. Translation: CASSVGTGVGTGELFF. The V gene is TRBV9, the J gene TRBJ2-2, with TRBD1 matching over 7 bases. Germline V gene lookup returns CDR1 SGDLS and CDR2 YYNGEE. This CDR3 has 16 residues. The V gene end was trimmed by 0 bases and the J gene end by 4 bases; junction bases not matched to a gene: 6.

This clone is a singleton in its sample. The chain joins TRBV5-1 to TRBJ1-1; perhaps TRBD1 as D (6 bases). Trimming removed 4 bases at V and 4 bases at J, with 17 bases between. Germline values: CDR1 SGHRS, CDR2 YFSETQ. This CDR3 is 15 amino acids long. The CDR3 nucleotides are TGCGCCAGCAGCCCACAAATGGGGGGGCTCACTGAAGCTTTCTTT. The encoded protein is CASSPQMGGLTEAFF.

In DNA form, the CDR3 reads TGTGCCAGCAGTCCAAAGACAGGGGGCGCGGGTACTTTCTTT. It yields the protein CASSPKTGGAGTFF. The rearrangement uses TRBV27 and TRBJ1-1; TRBD1 matches at 10 bases. CDR3 length equals 14 residues. Looked up from germline, CDR1 is MNHEY and CDR2 is SMNVEV (reference sequence). Losses at the gene ends were 5 bases for V and 12 bases for J; bases not matched to a gene: 12.

The chain couples TRBV4-1 to TRBJ2-7; 12 bases map to TRBD1. The CDR3 length is 16 residues. Germline assignment: CDR1 MGHRA and CDR2 YSYEKL. V lost 2 bases, J lost 7 bases, and 9 bases stayed unmatched. The CDR3 bases are TGCGCCAGCAGCCAACCAGGGACAGGGGGCTTCGGGGAGCAGTACTTC. This translates into CASSQPGTGGFGEQYF.

J is TRBJ2-1 and V is TRBV15, with 7 bases that match TRBD1. After removal of 1 base from V and 0 bases from J, the junction contained 3 bases not matched to a gene. The CDR3 runs to 16 residues. Germline V gives CDR1 LNHNV, CDR2 YYDKDF (reference sequence). This CDR3 is CATSRGDSGSYNEQFF. The CDR3 region has the DNA TGTGCCACCAGCAGAGGGGACAGCGGCTCCTACAATGAGCAGTTCTTC.

This clone has more than one count but fewer than ten. This sequence joins TRBV7-9 and TRBJ2-7, with unresolved D. The CDR3 spans 11 residues. Trimming pared 4 bases from V and 2 bases from J, leaving 3 bases between. Germline V gives CDR1 SEHNR, CDR2 FQNEAQ (reference sequence). The CDR3 DNA reads as TGTGCCAGCAGCTCCACCTACGAGCAGTACTTC. This codes for CASSSTYEQYF.